This note documents a single T cell receptor beta chain sequence. Terminally differentiated effector memory CD45RA+ cells were left out of the naive CD8 fraction, which was CD45RO-negative and positively selected for CCR7. Adults of Caucasian background living in Nashville, Tennessee made up all donors. Measured with immunoSEQ multiplex PCR; TCRdb has only the in-frame clones, and not every one. Among about 2.1 million clones listed, 90% to 95% were seen once. This entry is derived from a study of shared clonotypes between healthy human individuals. The wider study: Used for every donor were three CD4 naive, three CD4 memory, two CD8 naive and one CD8 memory plate.

Germline CDR1 LGHNA, CDR2 YSLEER. The CDR3 is 15 residues long. Sequenced: naive CD8+ T cells from PBMCs. The V gene is TRBV4-3, the J gene TRBJ2-5, with a weak D call TRBD1 (6 bases). The DNA matches TRBJ2-7 better at its end, which makes the J call doubtful. The origin of this receptor is a man aged 18 to 29 in good health. Some clones in this sample may be carry-over from other donors' samples. The CDR3 loop is CASSQDWTEYYEQYF. As DNA, the CDR3 is TGCGCCAGCAGCCAAGATTGGACAGAGTACTACGAGCAGTACTTC.